These 11 T cell receptor beta chains share one sample of origin, sequenced in a study of blood T cell repertoires in COVID-19. Some clones are missing from TCRdb's copy, which holds only in-frame ones; the method was immunoSEQ multiplex PCR. The sample has 65,000 to 95,000 clones, about 88% seen once. Sequenced: peripheral blood. These receptor sequences come from a man aged 70-80 years with active or convalescent COVID-19.

The chain's CDR3 is CASSLAQGYIQYF. CDR3 sequence (DNA): TGTGCCAGCAGCTTAGCCCAGGGTTACATTCAGTACTTC. The chain has TRBV7-9 and TRBJ2-4; possible D gene TRBD1, 5 bases. The V gene lost 0 bases and the J gene lost 8 bases, with 8 bases spanning the gap. Germline-derived CDR1 and CDR2 are SEHNR and FQNEAQ (reference sequence). The CDR3 sequence is 13 residues long.

In DNA form, the CDR3 reads TGTGCCAGCAGCTTAGGCTTTGAGGACAGGGTGTTCTTC. Its protein product is CASSLGFEDRVFF. The V gene is TRBV11-2, the J gene TRBJ2-1; the match to TRBD1 covers 8 bases. Trimming took 1 base from V and 15 from J; bases not matched to a gene: 8. The CDR3 has 13 amino acids. The V gene's germline CDR1 is SGHAT and CDR2 FQNNGV.

CDR3 DNA: TGTGCCAGCAGCTTATTACTAGCGGGTTACAATGAGCAGTTCTTC. It specifies CASSLLLAGYNEQFF. The chain links TRBV7-9 to TRBJ2-1, with 9 bases matching TRBD2. V trimming: 2 bases; J trimming: 4 bases; junction bases outside the gene matches: 3. In germline, CDR1 is SEHNR, CDR2 FQNEAQ (reference sequence). The length of the CDR3 is 15 residues.

The rearrangement uses TRBV6-5 and TRBJ1-2; D may be TRBD1 (6 bases). This CDR3 region has 13 residues. V was pared by 4 bases and J by 5 bases, with 11 bases between. Germline loops: CDR1 MNHEY, CDR2 SVGAGI. CDR3 coding DNA: TGTGCCAGCAGTTCCGGGACACCTTATGGCTACACCTTC. This gives the protein CASSSGTPYGYTF.

The V and J genes are TRBV11-2 and TRBJ2-1, with a weak D call TRBD2 (5 bases). The CDR3 runs to 13 residues. Trimming cost V 3 bases and J 9 bases, with 12 bases left between them. Germline CDR1 SGHAT, CDR2 FQNNGV. CDR3 residues: CASSFFHEGEQFF. The CDR3 coding sequence is TGTGCCAGCAGCTTCTTCCACGAGGGTGAGCAGTTCTTC.

This sequence joins TRBV12-5 and TRBJ1-6, with 7 bases identical to TRBD1. Germline V lookup: CDR1 LGHNT, CDR2 FRNRAP. CDR3 length equals 15 residues. V dropped 4 bases and J dropped 7; count of bases not matched to a gene: 7. In DNA, the CDR3 is TGTGCTAGTGGTTGGGGGACAGCCAGAAATTCACCCCTCCACTTT. The encoded protein is CASGWGTARNSPLHF.

V is TRBV11-2 and J is TRBJ1-3, with D perhaps matching TRBD1 (5 bases). There are 15 residues in the CDR3. Germline V gives CDR1 SGHAT, CDR2 FQNNGV. The V gene lost 1 base and the J gene lost 0 bases, with 7 bases spanning the gap. CDR3 sequence (DNA): TGTGCCAGCAGCTTAGGACAGAGCTCTGGAAACACCATATATTTT. Its protein product is CASSLGQSSGNTIYF.

This clone has only one observation. The chain combines TRBV19 with TRBJ1-2, with D tentatively TRBD1 (6 bases). CDR1 and CDR2 from the germline V gene are LNHDA and SQIVND (reference sequence). V shed 6 bases and J shed 2 bases, with 10 bases lying between them. The CDR3 length is 13 residues. DNA of the CDR3: TGTGCCAGTAGCGACAGGATGAACTATGGCTACACCTTC. Translated: CASSDRMNYGYTF.

The chain employs TRBV3-1 (or the pseudogene TRBV3-2) and TRBJ1-6; possibly TRBD1 for D (5 bases). CDR3 length equals 16 residues. The germline V gene encodes CDR1 LGHDT and CDR2 YNNKEL (reference sequence). Between the trimmed V and J ends, which lost 3 bases and 7 bases, there was a span of 16 bases. The CDR3 nucleotides are TGTGCCAGCAGCCATACCCGACAGAGCGAGAATTCACCCCTCCACTTT. Translation gives CASSHTRQSENSPLHF.

V and J are TRBV2 and TRBJ1-2, with D perhaps TRBD1 (6 bases). Per germline, CDR1 SNHLY and CDR2 FYNNEI. The CDR3 is made up of 14 amino acids. Deletions cut 6 bases from V and 8 bases from J, with 19 bases between. CDR3 amino acids: CASRLTGTAGGYTF. In DNA, the CDR3 is TGTGCCAGCAGATTAACAGGGACCGCCGGGGGCTACACCTTC.

The chain joins TRBV18 to TRBJ1-4; TRBD1 matches at 8 bases. In germline, CDR1 is KGHSH, CDR2 LQKENI. This CDR3 region has 13 residues. The J segment lost 5 bases and the V segment lost 6 bases, leaving 2 bases of the junction unmatched. CDR3 sequence reads: CASSYRGNEKLFF. In nucleotides, the CDR3 is TGTGCCAGCTCGTACAGGGGGAATGAAAAACTGTTTTTT.